This T cell receptor beta chain was identified during a study of vaccination and CD4 T cells after COVID-19 (dated by TCRdb to between 2021 and 2023). At the level of the whole study: Six males and four females were included in the convalescent cohort, with two Hispanic individuals, seven Caucasians, two Asians and one multiracial person represented. The time from the second vaccine dose to post-vaccine blood sampling had a median of around 72 days and ranged from about 12 to 241 days. Control cultures received a CEFX viral epitope pool as the positive control, an HIV-1 Nef peptide pool as the negative control, or no peptide. Culture stimuli were overlapping spike peptide pools from SARS-CoV-2 and from the common cold coronaviruses HCoV-NL63, HCoV-OC43 and HCoV-229E. Post-COVID blood samples from convalescent patients were collected a median of roughly 100 days after diagnosis, with a range of roughly 30 to 161 days. In around nine COVID-19 convalescent patients and a few infection-naive healthy vaccine recipients, the spike-specific CD4+ TCR repertoire before mRNA vaccination was compared with the repertoire after mRNA vaccination. Two doses of either the Pfizer-BioNTech BNT162b2 vaccine (n=8) or the Moderna mRNA-1273 vaccine (n=2) were administered to participants. The paper as a whole reports these results and caveats: Although the median number of SARS-CoV-2-reactive clonotypes went up from fewer than 25 after infection to 38 after vaccination, the increase was not significant. In convalescent patients, a median around 86% of post-vaccine SARS-CoV-2-reactive clones were detected only after vaccination, suggesting vaccine-specific priming. The number of convalescent patients in the study was relatively small, and the study did not examine early timepoints following natural infection. Of the vaccine-specific clones in convalescent patients, 304 of 307, or nearly all, reacted only to SARS-CoV-2 spike and did not cross-react with common cold coronaviruses.

Receptor amplification or capture employed PCR. DNA from cultured CD4+ T cells was subjected to TCR sequencing with the Oncomine TCR Beta short-read assay at the Johns Hopkins FTIC core. Genomic DNA was extracted from the cultured CD4+ T cells with the QIAamp micro DNA kit. The Oncomine TCR Beta libraries from cultured CD4+ T cells were pooled using unique dual indexes and then sequenced on an Illumina iSeq 100. The study's own analysis went as follows. Non-productive sequences were removed, and CDR3s that did not start with C, did not end with F or W, or were shorter than 7 amino acids were discarded. The MANAFEST web application identified antigen-specific clonotypes by comparing peptide-stimulated wells against reference wells and other culture wells. To be called positive, a clone needed an FDR below 0.05, an odds ratio above 5, and a productive frequency above 0.1% in at least two of three replicate wells. Cross-reactive clonotypes were defined as significantly expanded in both SARS-CoV-2 spike wells and at least one common cold coronavirus spike condition. Using R version 3.6.1, CDR3 homology was evaluated through Levenshtein distances (stringdist) along with unrooted phylogenetic trees (ape). Through fastp at Q25 and MiXCR, TCRdb rebuilt clones from the public reads, retaining in-frame beta chains. Each entry is one CDR3 protein sequence, shown with its most common DNA and genes. Clone size and V and J calls follow TCRdb, not the original study. The sample table contains some 23,000 distinct CDR3 sequences; only one count was recorded for under 55% of them. The biggest ten clones account for approximately 19% of the sample.

Points on this clonotype: This clone's antigen is unknown. The record has no base qualities; no much larger clone is one base away.

Trimming accounts for 5 bases at V and 4 bases at J, while the number of junction bases matched to no gene is 10. The CDR3, from cysteine to phenylalanine, totals 16 residues. Only CDR3 DNA remains: 48 bases, in frame from the first base. The sample's treatment or condition, from its label and the paper: approximately 11-day PBMC culture with coronavirus spike peptide pools or control peptides (ViraFEST assay). The study used the ViraFEST assay, which expanded antigen-specific T cells with peptide pools and then identified expanded clonotypes by TCR sequencing. Negative nucleocapsid antibody tests taken both before and after vaccination confirmed that the healthy vaccine recipients had no prior SARS-CoV-2 infection. Each well held some 2 million PBMCs cultured in IMDM containing around 5% human AB serum and around 10 IU/ml IL-2, with roughly 9.2 ug/ml peptide pools added. On days 3 and 7, half of the culture medium was replaced with fresh IL-2-containing medium. After 10 days of culture, CD4+ T cells were isolated by negative selection with the EasySep CD4+ T cell isolation kit. Ficoll-Paque Plus gradient centrifugation was used to isolate PBMCs from whole blood, and the isolated PBMCs were then either used fresh or cryopreserved at -140C. In general, triplicate wells were set up for every culture condition.

This chain is built from TRBV23-1 and TRBJ1-2; TRBD1 fits 10 bases in the junction. TRBV23-1 is known as an ORF, though its function is uncertain. The source of this sequence is a human donor who received a COVID-19 vaccine. The material was CD4+ T cells from blood, cultured in vitro, obtained before SARS-CoV-2 vaccination. The nucleotides read TGCGCCAGCAGTACCTCCGGGACAGGGGACTCCTATGGCTACACCTTC. Its protein is CASSTSGTGDSYGYTF.